This section outlines one T cell receptor beta chain sequence together with its context. These data are taken from a study of blood T cell repertoires in COVID-19. The wider study: Sites across the United States, Italy and Spain contributed samples from acute and convalescent COVID-19.

In the original analysis: It was from reference gene primer amplification that nucleated cell counts were estimated. The repertoire was sequenced with immunoSEQ multiplex PCR; TCRdb's copy has only in-frame clones and lacks some. D and trimming come from the DNA, and the V and J calls and clone size come from that table. This table has 200,000 to 250,000 clones, 70% to 85% appearing once. This CDR3 spans 13 amino acids. CDR1 is DFQATT, CDR2 SNEGSKA, per germline (reference sequence). Trimming removed 3 bases from V and 4 bases from J; junction bases left unmatched: 3. This TCR was recovered from a man at least 80 years old with acute or convalescent COVID-19. Sequenced material: peripheral blood. The rearrangement joins TRBV20-1 to TRBJ1-3; TRBD1 matches 7 bases. The CDR3, as DNA: TGCAGTGCTAGTGACAGGGTCGGAAACACCATATATTTT. Translating it yields CSASDRVGNTIYF.